Following are 32 T cell receptor beta chains from one sample sequenced in a study of T-cell reconstitution after alpha-beta-depleted transplantation in children. Molecular barcoding with unique molecular identifiers was used for the TCRbeta library. MiXCR, applied by TCRdb to the PCR reads, yields one record per CDR3 protein. The sample comprises about 200,000 distinct CDR3 sequences, approximately 7% of which are singletons, and roughly 6% rests with the top ten. Material: PBMCs, obtained before TCRalphabeta/CD19-depleted stem cell transplant. These receptors all stem from a boy between 2 and 10 years old with acute lymphoblastic leukemia, due to receive a stem cell transplant.

This clonotype was recorded many times. The chain joins TRBV6-2 or TRBV6-3 to TRBJ1-5; D not resolved. Germline values: CDR1 MNHEY, CDR2 SVGEGT. V lost 2 bases to trimming and J lost 4 bases, with 9 bases between them. This CDR3 is built from 14 residues. The DNA of the CDR3 is TGTGCCAGCAGTTACCCTGAGGCGAATCAGCCCCAGCATTTT. Encoded protein: CASSYPEANQPQHF.

This clonotype has ten or more counts. The chain has TRBV29-1 and TRBJ2-7; a possible D gene is TRBD2 (5 bases). The germline V gene has CDR1 SQVTM and CDR2 ANQGSEA. The CDR3 covers 15 residues. The V gene lost 7 bases and the J gene lost 4 bases, with 23 bases spanning the gap. The CDR3 DNA reads as TGCAGCGCCGGATTTATCGGGAACATATATTACGAGCAGTACTTC. Translated, it gives CSAGFIGNIYYEQYF.

This clonotype was observed a few times. This rearrangement joins TRBV28 to TRBJ1-1; D gene uncertain. CDR3 length: 12 amino acids. V lost 1 base and J 6 bases, leaving 6 bases between the germline ends. CDR1 is MDHEN, CDR2 SYDVKM, per germline. The CDR3 DNA reads as TGTGCCAGCAGTTTATCTCGGGCTGAAGCTTTCTTT. It codes for CASSLSRAEAFF.

This clonotype was seen many times. For the CDR3, the DNA is TGTGCCAGCAGCTCCGGGACTAGCGGTACCAATGAGCAGTTCTTC. Its protein is CASSSGTSGTNEQFF. The V gene is TRBV7-2, the J gene TRBJ2-1, with 11 bases matching TRBD2. After removal of 4 bases from V and 6 bases from J, the junction contained 5 bases not matched to a gene. Germline CDR1 SGHTA, CDR2 FQGNSA. The CDR3 loop spans 15 amino acids.

This clonotype was seen ten or more times. The chain combines TRBV28 with TRBJ1-5; a weak D match, TRBD1 (5 bases). This CDR3 contains 14 residues. From germline, CDR1 is MDHEN and CDR2 SYDVKM. V was cut by 6 bases and J by 3 bases, with 12 bases left in between. CDR3 amino acids: CASSARGNNQPQHF. DNA for the CDR3: TGTGCCAGCAGCGCGCGGGGGAACAATCAGCCCCAGCATTTT.

The chain joins TRBV12-5 to TRBJ2-7; 10 nucleotides align to TRBD1. The CDR3 spans 19 residues. Unmatched junction bases numbered 14, after V lost 1 base and J lost 2 bases. CDR1 and CDR2 from the germline V gene are LGHNT and FRNRAP. The CDR3 DNA is TGTGCTAGTGGTTTGGCCTCCTTTGCCCGGGACAGGGGTACCTACGAGCAGTACTTC. The encoded protein is CASGLASFARDRGTYEQYF.

This clonotype was counted at least ten times. The chain recombines TRBV7-9 with TRBJ2-7; D is undetermined. The CDR3 is 13 amino acids. Per the germline V gene, CDR1 is SEHNR and CDR2 is FQNEAQ (reference sequence). The V and J ends lost 5 bases and 0 bases respectively, with 8 bases between them. This chain's CDR3 is CASSGRSSYEQYF. As DNA, the CDR3 is TGTGCCAGCAGCGGACGGAGCTCCTACGAGCAGTACTTC.

This clonotype showed up many times. This chain links TRBV20-1 with TRBJ2-3; D remains ambiguous. V lost 5 bases, J lost 3 bases, and 6 bases lay in between. The germline CDR1 and CDR2 sequences are DFQATT and SNEGSKA (reference sequence). CDR3 length equals 11 residues. In nucleotides, the CDR3 is TGCAGTGCTGCTACTACAGATACGCAGTATTTT. Protein sequence: CSAATTDTQYF.

This clonotype came up many times. This chain joins TRBV7-9 and TRBJ2-7; no clear D gene. CDR1 SEHNR and CDR2 FQNEAQ come from the germline V gene (reference sequence). V lost 2 bases, J lost 5 bases, and 7 bases lay in between. The CDR3 has 12 residues. This chain's CDR3 is CASSLLVNEQYF. The CDR3 DNA sequence: TGTGCCAGCAGCTTACTAGTAAACGAGCAGTACTTC. Together with reference TRBV7-9 and TRBJ2-7, the CDR3 gives the full variable domain: DTGVSQNPRHKITKRGQNVTFRCDPISEHNRLYWYRQTLGQGPEFLTYFQNEAQLEKSRLLSDRFSAERPKGSFSTLEIQRTEQGDSAMYLCASSLLVNEQYFGPGTRLTVT.

This clonotype showed up many times. The chain employs TRBV27 and TRBJ2-1; D may be TRBD1 (7 bases). The V and J ends lost 7 bases and 5 bases respectively, with 18 bases between them. Germline V lookup: CDR1 MNHEY, CDR2 SMNVEV (reference sequence). The CDR3 totals 15 residues. CDR3 coding DNA: TGTGCCAGCACACACAGGGGAGGCCTCGACAATGAGCAGTTCTTC. Amino acid sequence: CASTHRGGLDNEQFF.

This clonotype was detected a few times. The chain combines TRBV12-3 or TRBV12-4 with TRBJ2-3, with 11 bases identical to TRBD2. Trimming at V came to 4 bases and at J to 4 bases, leaving 7 bases not matched to a gene. The CDR3 contains 16 residues. The CDR3, as DNA: TGTGCCAGCAGTTCCGCCGGGACTAGCGGCCCAGATACGCAGTATTTT. It codes for CASSSAGTSGPDTQYF.

This clonotype has at least ten counts. The rearrangement joins TRBV28 to TRBJ1-1; no clear D. Between the trimmed V and J ends, which lost 5 bases and 1 base, there was a span of 8 bases. Germline V gene data show CDR1 as MDHEN and CDR2 as SYDVKM. This CDR3 comprises 13 residues. The CDR3, as DNA: TGTGCCAGCAGTAGGTCTGGGAACACTGAAGCTTTCTTT. This translates into CASSRSGNTEAFF. Full variable domain (rest looked up from reference TRBV28 and TRBJ1-1): DVKVTQSSRYLVKRTGEKVFLECVQDMDHENMFWYRQDPGLGLRLIYFSYDVKMKEKGDIPEGYSVSREKKERFSLILESASTNQTSMYLCASSRSGNTEAFFGQGTRLTVV.

This clonotype appeared many times. The chain recombines TRBV3-1 with TRBJ2-3, with unresolved D. Germline CDR1 LGHDT, CDR2 YNNKEL (reference sequence). This CDR3 spans 16 amino acids. Deletions cut 5 bases from V and 0 bases from J, with 15 bases between. CDR3 DNA: TGTGCCAGCAGCTTGGGGATTTTATCTAGCACAGATACGCAGTATTTT. Its protein is CASSLGILSSTDTQYF.

This clonotype was counted at least ten times. The V call is TRBV7-9, the J call TRBJ2-1; D ambiguous. The CDR3 spans 14 residues. Germline CDR1 SEHNR, CDR2 FQNEAQ (reference sequence). V shed 3 bases and J shed 0 bases, with 6 bases lying between them. CDR3 sequence: CASSFVSSYNEQFF. DNA of the CDR3: TGTGCCAGCAGCTTCGTTAGCTCCTACAATGAGCAGTTCTTC.

This clonotype was counted ten times or more. The V and J genes are TRBV12-3 or TRBV12-4 and TRBJ2-1; TRBD2 agrees at 8 bases. The CDR3 spans 15 residues. J was trimmed by 9 bases and V by 3 bases; bases with no gene match: 10. CDR3 nucleotide sequence: TGTGCCAGCAGTTTCGGGGGGGGAGTGGGTAGTGAGCAGTTCTTC. The encoded protein is CASSFGGGVGSEQFF.

As for this clonotype: One junction end disagrees with the germline gene, perhaps due to a read error. The chain has TRBV4-2 and TRBJ1-4, with D hard to call. This CDR3 has 15 amino acids. Germline V CDR1 and CDR2: LGHNA, YNFKEQ. For the CDR3, the DNA is TGTGCCAGGAGCCCCTCCGGAGCGGGGAATGAAAAACTGTTTTTT. As protein: CARSPSGAGNEKLFF.

This clonotype occurred many times. The rearrangement uses TRBV24-1 and TRBJ1-1, with D possibly being TRBD1 (6 bases). Germline V gives CDR1 KGHDR, CDR2 SFDVKD. This CDR3 spans 12 amino acids. V was clipped by 9 bases and J by 5 bases, with 12 bases between them. The chain's CDR3 is CATAARGTEAFF. CDR3 in DNA: TGTGCCACCGCCGCCAGGGGAACTGAAGCTTTCTTT.

The sample holds a few counts of this clonotype. V is TRBV11-2 and J is TRBJ1-3; D gene uncertain. Trimming removed 1 base from V and 1 base from J, with 11 bases in between. Germline V gives CDR1 SGHAT, CDR2 FQNNGV. The CDR3 has 16 residues. Written as DNA, the CDR3 is TGTGCCAGCAGCTTAGGAGGACCTCATTCTGGAAACACCATATATTTT. It translates to CASSLGGPHSGNTIYF.

Comment on this clonotype: This may be a read error: a much more frequent sequence differs by one nucleotide. The V and J genes are TRBV12-3 or TRBV12-4 and TRBJ2-5; D gene uncertain. The length of the CDR3 is 14 residues. CDR3 residues: CASGLSGVTETQYF. The CDR3 nucleotides are TGTGCCAGCGGTTTATCTGGGGTTACCGAGACCCAGTACTTC.

V gene TRBV20-1 combines with J gene TRBJ1-5; D perhaps matches TRBD1 (5 bases). Germline CDR1 reads DFQATT; CDR2 reads SNEGSKA (reference sequence). Trimming took off 3 bases at V and 1 base at J, with 13 bases between the two ends. CDR3 length equals 15 residues. The CDR3 sequence: CSARNGTRSNQPQHF. CDR3 in DNA: TGCAGTGCTAGGAATGGGACCAGAAGCAATCAGCCCCAGCATTTT.

This clonotype occurred many times. This chain links TRBV20-1 with TRBJ2-1; no clear D gene. CDR1 and CDR2 from the germline V gene are DFQATT and SNEGSKA (reference sequence). Trimming removed 5 bases at V and 8 bases at J, with 22 bases between. The CDR3 has 15 amino acids. The CDR3, as DNA: TGCAGTGCTGATGGCCCCTGGGGTAGAAGGCATGAGCAGTTCTTC. It yields the protein CSADGPWGRRHEQFF.

As for this clonotype: With a much larger clone just one base away, this may be a read error. This chain links TRBV28 with TRBJ2-7; D may match TRBD1 or TRBD2 (6 bases each). This CDR3 contains 15 residues. Germline V CDR1 and CDR2: MDHEN, SYDVKM. Trimming removed 1 base at V and 6 bases at J, with 16 bases between. The CDR3 DNA sequence: TGTGCCAGCAGTTTATTGGCGGAGGGGGTTGGCGAGCAGTACTTC. It specifies CASSLLAEGVGEQYF.

The chain carries TRBV7-2 and TRBJ1-1; perhaps TRBD1 as D (6 bases). Germline lookup yields CDR1 SGHTA and CDR2 FQGNSA. Trimming took 1 base from V and 3 from J, leaving 15 bases between them. CDR3 length: 16 amino acids. CDR3 region: CASSLGGGSQYTEAFF. The CDR3 DNA sequence: TGTGCCAGCAGCTTAGGTGGGGGCTCGCAGTACACTGAAGCTTTCTTT.

The sample holds many counts of this clonotype. This chain connects TRBV28 to TRBJ2-4; D remains unclear. Looked up from germline, CDR1 is MDHEN and CDR2 is SYDVKM. This CDR3 has 14 residues. V lost 6 bases, J lost 11 bases, and 20 bases lay in between. Here the CDR3 reads CASRTRLGTTLQYF. CDR3 nucleotide sequence: TGTGCCAGCAGGACTCGATTGGGAACTACTCTTCAGTACTTC.

In its sample, this clonotype was seen a few times. The chain carries TRBV20-1 and TRBJ2-5; D perhaps matches TRBD2 (6 bases). Germline CDR1 is DFQATT and CDR2 is SNEGSKA (reference sequence). This CDR3 contains 15 residues. The V gene lost 6 bases and the J gene lost 5 bases, with 22 bases spanning the gap. In DNA form, the CDR3 reads TGCAGTGCGGGGGGAGGAATTGGCGGGACTGAGACCCAGTACTTC. The encoded protein is CSAGGGIGGTETQYF.

The CDR3 DNA sequence: TGTGCCAGCAGCTTCGGACGGAGGACATACTTAAACTATGGCTACACCTTC. This codes for CASSFGRRTYLNYGYTF. The rearrangement links TRBV7-2 to TRBJ1-2; maybe TRBD1 (5 bases). The germline V gene has CDR1 SGHTA and CDR2 FQGNSA. The CDR3 runs 17 residues. Between the trimmed V and J ends, which lost 3 bases and 2 bases, there was a span of 19 bases. Supplemented by reference TRBV7-2 and TRBJ1-2, the full variable domain reads GAGVSQSPSNKVTEKGKDVELRCDPISGHTALYWYRQSLGQGLEFLIYFQGNSAPDKSGLPSDRFSAERTGGSVSTLTIQRTQQEDSAVYLCASSFGRRTYLNYGYTFGSGTRLTVV.

Ten or more counts support this clonotype. CDR3 protein: CASRTSGSTDTQYF. CDR3 nucleotide sequence: TGTGCCAGCAGGACTAGCGGGAGCACAGATACGCAGTATTTT. The chain employs TRBV28 and TRBJ2-3; 10 nucleotides line up with TRBD2. The V gene end was trimmed by 6 bases and the J gene end by 0 bases; junction bases not matched to a gene: 0. The CDR3 covers 14 residues. The germline V gene encodes CDR1 MDHEN and CDR2 SYDVKM.

In this sample, this clonotype turned up many times. The chain couples TRBV20-1 to TRBJ1-1; D gene uncertain. This CDR3 spans 14 amino acids. With 1 base removed from V and 1 base from J, the gap between germline ends came to 10 bases. Per germline, CDR1 DFQATT and CDR2 SNEGSKA (reference sequence). The chain's CDR3 is CSARGTTANTEAFF. The CDR3 DNA is TGCAGTGCTAGAGGGACCACAGCGAACACTGAAGCTTTCTTT.

The table lists this clonotype with many counts. V is TRBV12-3 or TRBV12-4 and J is TRBJ2-2; D uncertain. The V and J ends lost 5 bases and 2 bases respectively, with 6 bases between them. The CDR3 is made up of 13 amino acids. CDR3 in DNA: TGTGCCAGCAGTCCAGATAACACCGGGGAGCTGTTTTTT. Translated: CASSPDNTGELFF.

At least ten counts were recorded for this clonotype. V gene TRBV10-3 combines with J gene TRBJ2-5; 11 bases are a match to TRBD2. The CDR3 totals 17 residues. CDR1 ENHRY and CDR2 SYGVKD come from the germline V gene. V dropped 0 bases and J dropped 5; count of bases not matched to a gene: 8. The CDR3 coding sequence is TGTGCCATCAGTGAGTCGGTACTAGCGGGAGTGCGGGAGACCCAGTACTTC. Translation gives CAISESVLAGVRETQYF.

Comment on this clonotype: A single base separates this from a much larger clone, so it may be a read error. CDR3 nucleotide sequence: TGTGCCAGCAGTCCGCACCGGGACAGCGGAACAGATACGCAGTATTTT. As protein: CASSPHRDSGTDTQYF. The genes are TRBV27 and TRBJ2-3; TRBD1 aligns across 7 bases. The CDR3 extends over 16 amino acids. V lost 5 bases, J lost 3 bases, and 11 bases stayed unmatched. Germline CDR1 is MNHEY and CDR2 is SMNVEV (reference sequence).

A few counts support this clonotype. A much larger clone sits a single nucleotide away, making a read error possible. The chain combines TRBV10-1 with TRBJ2-2; perhaps TRBD1 as D (6 bases). Germline CDR1 WNHNN, CDR2 SYGVQD (reference sequence). The CDR3 has 14 residues. CDR3 amino acids: CASSRQVNTGELSF. The CDR3 coding sequence is TGCGCCAGCAGTCGACAGGTCAACACCGGGGAGCTGTCTTTT.